This TCR beta chain was sequenced in a study of a mutant IDH1 vaccine in newly diagnosed glioma. Study overall: Beforehand, treatment had been radiotherapy, temozolomide, or both; the majority received both. Week 35 was assigned to visit V12, and week 47 was assigned to visit V13. Findings and limits, study-wide: Changes in the top peripheral T cell clonotypes seemingly had no bearing on pseudoprogression.

A note on this clone: The antigen is undetermined.

The time point: week 47, end of study. In every dose of vaccine, 300 ug of mutant IDH1 20-mer peptide was given alongside topical imiquimod. New WHO grade 3 or 4 astrocytomas that were IDH1-mutant and ATRX-lost had been found in donors. Method: immunoSEQ multiplex PCR; TCRdb's copy keeps in-frame clones and lacks some. This table has about 94,000 clones, roughly 89% appearing once. Germline loops: CDR1 SGHVS, CDR2 FNYEAQ. V lost 6 bases to trimming and J lost 6 bases, with 13 bases between them. CDR3 length equals 13 residues. The gene calls are TRBV7-6 and TRBJ2-3; no definite D call. This specimen was PBMCs, taken from a glioma patient whose treatment included an IDH1 peptide vaccine. The receptor was isolated from a woman aged 45-59 years with glioma. The CDR3 sequence: CASRPTTLDTQYF. For the CDR3, the DNA is TGTGCCAGCAGACCCACAACCCTCGATACGCAGTATTTT.